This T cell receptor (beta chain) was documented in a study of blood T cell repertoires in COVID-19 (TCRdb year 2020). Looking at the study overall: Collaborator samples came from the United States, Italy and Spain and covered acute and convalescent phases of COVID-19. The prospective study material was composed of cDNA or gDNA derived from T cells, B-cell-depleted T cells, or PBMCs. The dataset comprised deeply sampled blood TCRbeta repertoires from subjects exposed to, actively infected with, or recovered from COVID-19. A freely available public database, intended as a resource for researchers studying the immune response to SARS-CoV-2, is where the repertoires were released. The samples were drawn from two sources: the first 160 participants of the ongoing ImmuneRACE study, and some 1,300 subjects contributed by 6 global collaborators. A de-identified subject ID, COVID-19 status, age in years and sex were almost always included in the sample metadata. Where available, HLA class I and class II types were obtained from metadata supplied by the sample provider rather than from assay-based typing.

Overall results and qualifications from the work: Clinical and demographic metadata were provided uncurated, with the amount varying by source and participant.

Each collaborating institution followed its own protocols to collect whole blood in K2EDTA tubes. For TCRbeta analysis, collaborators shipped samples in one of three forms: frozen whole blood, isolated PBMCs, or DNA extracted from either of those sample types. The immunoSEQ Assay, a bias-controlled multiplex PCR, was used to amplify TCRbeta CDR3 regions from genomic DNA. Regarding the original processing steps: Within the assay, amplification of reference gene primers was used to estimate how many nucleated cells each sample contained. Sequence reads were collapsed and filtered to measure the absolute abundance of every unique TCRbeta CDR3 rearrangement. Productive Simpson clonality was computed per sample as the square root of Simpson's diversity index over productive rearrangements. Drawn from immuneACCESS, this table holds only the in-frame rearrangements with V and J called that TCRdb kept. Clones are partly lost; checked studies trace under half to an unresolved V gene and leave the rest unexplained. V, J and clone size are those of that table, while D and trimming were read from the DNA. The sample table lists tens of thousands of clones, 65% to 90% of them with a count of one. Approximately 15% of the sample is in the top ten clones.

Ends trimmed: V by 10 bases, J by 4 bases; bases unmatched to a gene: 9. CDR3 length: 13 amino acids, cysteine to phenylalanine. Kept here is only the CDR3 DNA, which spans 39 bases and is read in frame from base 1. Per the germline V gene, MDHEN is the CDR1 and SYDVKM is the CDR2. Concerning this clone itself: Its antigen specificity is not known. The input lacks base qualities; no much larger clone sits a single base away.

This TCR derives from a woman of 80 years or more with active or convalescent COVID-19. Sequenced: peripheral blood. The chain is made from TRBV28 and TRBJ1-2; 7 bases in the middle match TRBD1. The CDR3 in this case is CATVTGTIYGYTF. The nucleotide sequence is TGTGCCACCGTGACAGGGACGATCTATGGCTACACCTTC.